The T cell receptor (beta chain) under discussion was sequenced for a study of blood T cell repertoires in COVID-19. Data came from immunoSEQ multiplex PCR; TCRdb stores just in-frame clones and leaves some out. This table holds 75,000 to 80,000 clones, approximately 84% found once. This CDR3 is 12 amino acids long. The V end lost 6 bases, the J end lost 0 bases, and 3 bases lay between the germline ends. The source is a man aged 60 to 69 with COVID-19, enrolled during active disease. Sequencing was done on a sample of peripheral blood. The chain links TRBV12-3 or TRBV12-4 to TRBJ1-3; unclear D gene. The CDR3 reads CASRYSGNTIYF. The CDR3 bases are TGTGCCAGCAGGTACTCTGGAAACACCATATATTTT.